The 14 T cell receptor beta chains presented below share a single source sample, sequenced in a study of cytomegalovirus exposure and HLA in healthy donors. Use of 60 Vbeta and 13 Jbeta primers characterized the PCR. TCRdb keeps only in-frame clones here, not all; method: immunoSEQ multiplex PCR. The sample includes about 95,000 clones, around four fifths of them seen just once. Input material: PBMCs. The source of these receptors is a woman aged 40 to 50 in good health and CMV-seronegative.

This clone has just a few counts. This CDR3 reads CASSPPGFSSGDTIYF. In DNA form, the CDR3 reads TGTGCCAGCTCACCCCCCGGGTTCTCTTCGGGAGACACCATATATTTT. The rearrangement links TRBV18 to TRBJ1-3, with D hard to call. V gave up 3 bases and J gave up 8 bases, with 20 bases separating them. Germline V lookup: CDR1 KGHSH, CDR2 LQKENI. The CDR3 has 16 residues.

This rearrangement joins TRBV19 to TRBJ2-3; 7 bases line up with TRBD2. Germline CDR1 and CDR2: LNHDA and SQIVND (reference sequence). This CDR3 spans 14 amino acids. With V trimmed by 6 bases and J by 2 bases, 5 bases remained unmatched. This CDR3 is CASSRGGYTDTQYF. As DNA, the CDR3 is TGTGCCAGTAGCCGCGGGGGATACACAGATACGCAGTATTTT.

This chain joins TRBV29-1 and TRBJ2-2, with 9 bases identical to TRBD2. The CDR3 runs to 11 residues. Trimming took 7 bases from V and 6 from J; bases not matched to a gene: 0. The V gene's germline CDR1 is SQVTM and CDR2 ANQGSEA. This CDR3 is CSGGGAGELFF. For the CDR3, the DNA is TGCAGCGGCGGGGGGGCCGGGGAGCTGTTTTTT.

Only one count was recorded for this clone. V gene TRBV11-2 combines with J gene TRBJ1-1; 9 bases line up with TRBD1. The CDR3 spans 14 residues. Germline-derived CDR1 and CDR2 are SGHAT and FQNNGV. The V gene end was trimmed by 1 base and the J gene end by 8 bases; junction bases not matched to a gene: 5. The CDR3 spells CASSLGTGVLEAFF. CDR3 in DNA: TGTGCCAGCAGCTTAGGGACAGGGGTTCTCGAAGCTTTCTTT.

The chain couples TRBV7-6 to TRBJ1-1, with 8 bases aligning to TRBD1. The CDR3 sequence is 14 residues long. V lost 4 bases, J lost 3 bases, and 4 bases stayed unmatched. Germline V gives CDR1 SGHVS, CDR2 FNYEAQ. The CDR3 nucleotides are TGTGCCAGCAGCTCTACAGGGGGTGACACTGAAGCTTTCTTT. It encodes CASSSTGGDTEAFF.

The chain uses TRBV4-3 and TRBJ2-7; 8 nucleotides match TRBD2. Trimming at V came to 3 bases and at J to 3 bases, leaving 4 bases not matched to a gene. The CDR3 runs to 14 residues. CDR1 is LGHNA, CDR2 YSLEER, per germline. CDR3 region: CASSQGGGIYEQYF. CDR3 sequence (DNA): TGCGCCAGCAGCCAGGGCGGGGGGATCTACGAGCAGTACTTC.

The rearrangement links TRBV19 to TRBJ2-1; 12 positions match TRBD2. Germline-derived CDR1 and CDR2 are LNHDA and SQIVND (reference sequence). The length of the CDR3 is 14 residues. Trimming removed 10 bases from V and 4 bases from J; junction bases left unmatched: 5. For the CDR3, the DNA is TGTGCCACCCAGACTAGCGGGGGTTACAATGAGCAGTTCTTC. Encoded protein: CATQTSGGYNEQFF.

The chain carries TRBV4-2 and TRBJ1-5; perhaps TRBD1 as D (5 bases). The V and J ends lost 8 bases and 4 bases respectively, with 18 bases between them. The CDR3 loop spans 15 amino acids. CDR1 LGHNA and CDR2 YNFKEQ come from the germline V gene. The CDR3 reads CASSPFVGQNQPQHF. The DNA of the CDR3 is TGTGCCAGCTCCCCTTTTGTGGGGCAAAATCAGCCCCAGCATTTT.

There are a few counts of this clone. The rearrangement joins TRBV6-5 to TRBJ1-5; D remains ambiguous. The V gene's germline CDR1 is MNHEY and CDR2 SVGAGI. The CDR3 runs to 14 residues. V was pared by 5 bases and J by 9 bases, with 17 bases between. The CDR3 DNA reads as TGTGCCAGCAGTCGTACAAGGCTTTCGGGGCCCCAGCATTTT. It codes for CASSRTRLSGPQHF.

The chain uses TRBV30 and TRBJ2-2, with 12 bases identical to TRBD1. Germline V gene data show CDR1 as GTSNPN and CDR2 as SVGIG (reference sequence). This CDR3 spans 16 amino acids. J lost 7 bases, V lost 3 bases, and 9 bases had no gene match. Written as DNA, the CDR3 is TGTGCCTGGAGGGACCGGGACAGGGGGCGGATCGGGGAGCTGTTTTTT. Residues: CAWRDRDRGRIGELFF. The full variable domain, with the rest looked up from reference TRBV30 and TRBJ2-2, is SQTIHQWPATLVQPVGSPLSLECTVEGTSNPNLYWYRQAAGRGLQLLFYSVGIGQISSEVPQNLSASRPQDRQFILSSKKLLLSDSGFYLCAWRDRDRGRIGELFFGEGSRLTVL.

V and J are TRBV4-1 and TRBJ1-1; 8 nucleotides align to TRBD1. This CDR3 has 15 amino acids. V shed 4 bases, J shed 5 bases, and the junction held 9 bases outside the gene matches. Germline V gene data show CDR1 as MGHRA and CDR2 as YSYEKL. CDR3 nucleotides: TGCGCCAGCAGCCTACATGGACAGGGTGGGACTGAAGCTTTCTTT. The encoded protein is CASSLHGQGGTEAFF.

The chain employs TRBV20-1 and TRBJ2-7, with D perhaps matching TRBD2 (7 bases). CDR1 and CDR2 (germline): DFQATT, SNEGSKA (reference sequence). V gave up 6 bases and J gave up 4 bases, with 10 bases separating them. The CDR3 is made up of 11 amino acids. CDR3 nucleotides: TGCAGTGCAGGGGGGGGTTACGAGCAGTACTTC. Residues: CSAGGGYEQYF.

CDR3 amino acids: CASGGRGGTPYEQYF. In DNA form, the CDR3 reads TGTGCCAGCGGAGGGCGCGGGGGGACCCCCTACGAGCAGTACTTC. The rearrangement links TRBV2 to TRBJ2-7, with 8 positions matching TRBD2. This CDR3 is 15 amino acids long. CDR1 and CDR2 from the germline V gene are SNHLY and FYNNEI. V was clipped by 8 bases and J by 2 bases; unmatched bases: 11.

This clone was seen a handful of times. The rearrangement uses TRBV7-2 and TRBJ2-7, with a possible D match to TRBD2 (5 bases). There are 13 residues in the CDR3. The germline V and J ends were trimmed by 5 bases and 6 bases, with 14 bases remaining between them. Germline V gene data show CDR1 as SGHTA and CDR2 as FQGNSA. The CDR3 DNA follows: TGTGCCAGCAGCCTGGCGGGTTACGGCGAGCAGTACTTC. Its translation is CASSLAGYGEQYF.